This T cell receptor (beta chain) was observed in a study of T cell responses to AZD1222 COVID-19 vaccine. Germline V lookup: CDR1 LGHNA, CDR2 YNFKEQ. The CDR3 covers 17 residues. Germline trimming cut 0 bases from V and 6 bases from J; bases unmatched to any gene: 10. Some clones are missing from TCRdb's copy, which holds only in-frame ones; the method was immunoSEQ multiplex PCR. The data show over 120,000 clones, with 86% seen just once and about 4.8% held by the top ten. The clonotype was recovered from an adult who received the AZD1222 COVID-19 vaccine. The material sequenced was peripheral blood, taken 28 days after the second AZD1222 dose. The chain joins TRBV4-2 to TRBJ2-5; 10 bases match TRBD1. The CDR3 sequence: CASSQEALGTGDQTQYF. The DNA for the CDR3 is TGTGCCAGCAGCCAAGAGGCCCTCGGGACAGGGGATCAGACCCAGTACTTC.